This record covers a single T cell receptor beta chain. Its target is not known. Sequencing was performed with immunoSEQ multiplex PCR; in TCRdb, only in-frame clones are kept and a portion is missing. Of approximately 8,100 clones listed, roughly 60% were seen once; the top ten hold about 22%. There are 15 residues in the CDR3. With 0 bases clipped from V and 5 bases from J, the junction kept 4 bases outside the gene matches. The germline gives CDR1 SGHRS, CDR2 YFSETQ. This entry belongs to a study of T cells in narcolepsy. The study's findings and limits: Autoreactive HCRT-specific and TRIB2-specific clonotypes were marked in same-patient CSF-versus-blood CD4+ comparisons.

This receptor was obtained from a human donor with narcolepsy. Material: CD45RA- memory CD8+ T cells from PBMCs. V usage is TRBV5-1 and J usage is TRBJ2-3, with 9 bases that match TRBD2. CDR3: CASSLADSGGDTQYF. In DNA form, the CDR3 reads TGCGCCAGCAGCTTGGCGGATAGCGGGGGAGATACGCAGTATTTT.